Listed here are 21 T cell receptor beta chains from one sample, sequenced in a study of cytomegalovirus exposure and HLA in healthy donors. Primers for the PCR totalled 60 Vbeta and 13 Jbeta. Here immunoSEQ multiplex PCR was the method, and the copy in TCRdb shows in-frame clones only, minus some. The data contain some 150,000 clones, roughly 80% of them singletons. The source material was PBMCs. The receptors here all came from a man aged 25-45 years in good health and CMV-seropositive.

This clone was recorded once. This chain uses TRBV11-2 with TRBJ2-7; TRBD1 is a possible D gene (6 bases). The CDR3 covers 16 residues. Looked up from germline, CDR1 is SGHAT and CDR2 is FQNNGV. V was trimmed by 1 base and J by 3 bases, leaving 16 bases between them. For the CDR3, the DNA is TGTGCCAGCAGCTTAGGATCCGGACAGAGACTCTACGAGCAGTACTTC. Its protein is CASSLGSGQRLYEQYF. The variable domain in full, with the rest retrieved from reference TRBV11-2 and TRBJ2-7, is EAGVAQSPRYKIIEKRQSVAFWCNPISGHATLYWYQQILGQGPKLLIQFQNNGVVDDSQLPKDRFSAERLKGVDSTLKIQPAKLEDSAVYLCASSLGSGQRLYEQYFGPGTRLTVT.

This clone has just a few counts. The CDR3 bases are TGTGCCAGCAGTTTACTTCAGGGAAGGGATACGCAGTATTTT. It translates to CASSLLQGRDTQYF. V and J are TRBV27 and TRBJ2-3; TRBD1 is a possible D gene (5 bases). CDR1 is MNHEY, CDR2 SMNVEV, per germline (reference sequence). V lost 2 bases, J lost 6 bases, and 12 bases lay in between. This CDR3 spans 14 amino acids.

The chain joins TRBV6-1 to TRBJ2-7; TRBD1 is a possible D gene (5 bases). The V and J ends lost 8 bases and 2 bases respectively, with 7 bases between them. This CDR3 has 11 residues. Per the germline V gene, CDR1 is MNHNS and CDR2 is SASEGT. The CDR3 region has the DNA TGTGCCAGCGACAGAGCCTACGAGCAGTACTTC. This sequence encodes CASDRAYEQYF.

This rearrangement joins TRBV19 to TRBJ2-1, with 12 bases fitting TRBD2. Germline values: CDR1 LNHDA, CDR2 SQIVND (reference sequence). The CDR3 covers 13 residues. V dropped 4 bases and J dropped 12; count of bases not matched to a gene: 4. The CDR3 region is CASSRGTSGWQFF. In nucleotides, the CDR3 is TGTGCCAGTAGTAGAGGGACTAGCGGGTGGCAGTTCTTC.

The chain combines TRBV4-2 with TRBJ2-3, with 7 bases aligning to TRBD2. In germline, CDR1 is LGHNA, CDR2 YNFKEQ. With 4 bases clipped from V and 4 bases from J, the junction kept 14 bases outside the gene matches. The CDR3 has 17 amino acids. The CDR3 loop reads CASSRNPGGLHPDTQYF. CDR3 bases: TGTGCCAGCAGCCGAAACCCTGGGGGACTACACCCAGATACGCAGTATTTT.

The rearrangement links TRBV19 to TRBJ2-7; D is unclear. Germline V gene data show CDR1 as LNHDA and CDR2 as SQIVND (reference sequence). The CDR3 has 15 residues. V was trimmed by 2 bases and J by 1 base, leaving 12 bases between them. The CDR3 nucleotides are TGTGCCAGTAGTATAAAGGATCAGGCTTCCTACGAGCAGTACTTC. Translating gives CASSIKDQASYEQYF.

The chain employs TRBV10-3 and TRBJ2-7; 10 bases are shared with TRBD2. V gave up 5 bases and J gave up 2 bases; unmatched junction bases: 0. CDR3 size: 13 residues. Germline CDR1 is ENHRY and CDR2 is SYGVKD. The CDR3 spells CAISLAGAYEQYF. The DNA for the CDR3 is TGTGCCATCAGTCTAGCGGGGGCCTACGAGCAGTACTTC.

V usage is TRBV5-1 and J usage is TRBJ2-7; 7 bases fit TRBD1. The J segment lost 2 bases and the V segment lost 4 bases, leaving 9 bases of the junction unmatched. The CDR3 runs to 15 residues. Germline V gene data show CDR1 as SGHRS and CDR2 as YFSETQ. The CDR3 loop reads CASSIRTGPTYEQYF. The CDR3 coding sequence is TGCGCCAGCAGCATTAGGACAGGCCCTACCTACGAGCAGTACTTC.

This chain links TRBV19 with TRBJ1-5, with D possibly TRBD1 on 5 matching bases. V was clipped by 4 bases and J by 5 bases, with 6 bases between them. Per the germline V gene, CDR1 is LNHDA and CDR2 is SQIVND (reference sequence). The CDR3 totals 12 residues. The CDR3, as DNA: TGTGCCAGTAGTAGGGGGGATCAGCCCCAGCATTTT. Its protein is CASSRGDQPQHF.

The chain employs TRBV6-1 and TRBJ2-5; D gene uncertain. The V end lost 6 bases, the J end lost 7 bases, and 9 bases lay between the germline ends. The germline V gene encodes CDR1 MNHNS and CDR2 SASEGT. There are 11 residues in the CDR3. CDR3 DNA: TGTGCCAGCAGGTCCCCTCGGACCCAGTACTTC. This translates into CASRSPRTQYF.

This rearrangement joins TRBV29-1 to TRBJ2-5, with 9 nucleotides matching TRBD1. There are 13 residues in the CDR3. Per germline, CDR1 SQVTM and CDR2 ANQGSEA. V dropped 6 bases and J dropped 1; count of bases not matched to a gene: 3. CDR3 DNA sequence: TGCAGCGTCGGGACAGGGCCCCAAGAGACCCAGTACTTC. This codes for CSVGTGPQETQYF.

V and J are TRBV7-9 and TRBJ1-2; the match to TRBD1 covers 10 bases. This CDR3 is built from 14 residues. Germline V gene data show CDR1 as SEHNR and CDR2 as FQNEAQ (reference sequence). Losses at the gene ends were 0 bases for V and 8 bases for J; bases not matched to a gene: 3. The CDR3 loop reads CASSLAGTGDGYTF. In nucleotides, the CDR3 is TGTGCCAGCAGCTTAGCGGGGACAGGGGACGGCTACACCTTC.

This clone was observed once. V usage is TRBV10-3 and J usage is TRBJ2-1; D gene ambiguous. CDR3 length: 13 residues. Trimming shortened V by 5 bases and J by 9 bases, and 14 bases separated the two germline ends. CDR1 ENHRY and CDR2 SYGVKD come from the germline V gene. As DNA, the CDR3 is TGTGCCATCAGTCCTACTTCCTCCGGTGAGCAGTTCTTC. Protein: CAISPTSSGEQFF.

The genes are TRBV6-1 and TRBJ2-1, with 14 bases fitting TRBD2. Germline V CDR1 and CDR2: MNHNS, SASEGT. V was clipped by 7 bases and J by 9 bases; unmatched bases: 5. This CDR3 spans 14 amino acids. For the CDR3, the DNA is TGTGCCAGCAAGGGACTAGCGGGAGCCCGTGAGCAGTTCTTC. Residues: CASKGLAGAREQFF.

This rearrangement joins TRBV7-9 to TRBJ2-4; tentative D call: TRBD2 (6 bases). Trimming stripped 2 bases from V and 6 bases from J, with 23 bases between. The CDR3 loop spans 18 amino acids. CDR1 is SEHNR, CDR2 FQNEAQ, per germline (reference sequence). The CDR3 region has the DNA TGTGCCAGCAGCTTAACCACTACTTATCGGGGGAGAGGAAACATTCAGTACTTC. It codes for CASSLTTTYRGRGNIQYF.

The rearrangement uses TRBV5-4 and TRBJ1-5; D gene uncertain. V lost 4 bases, J lost 3 bases, and 5 bases lay in between. CDR3 length: 12 amino acids. Germline V gene data show CDR1 as SGHNT and CDR2 as YYREEE (reference sequence). The CDR3 protein is CASSNNNQPQHF. CDR3 DNA: TGTGCCAGCAGCAACAACAATCAGCCCCAGCATTTT.

The CDR3 DNA follows: TGTGCCAGCAGCGCAGGCATGAACACTGAAGCTTTCTTT. Amino acids: CASSAGMNTEAFF. This chain joins TRBV6-1 and TRBJ1-1; D not certain. This CDR3 region has 13 residues. Trimming stripped 6 bases from V and 0 bases from J, with 8 bases between. Germline lookup yields CDR1 MNHNS and CDR2 SASEGT.

The J gene is TRBJ2-3, the V gene TRBV6-5; 10 bases match TRBD2. With 0 bases clipped from V and 1 base from J, the junction kept 1 base outside the gene matches. Per germline, CDR1 MNHEY and CDR2 SVGAGI. CDR3 length: 16 residues. The CDR3 region is CASSYSSGRGTDTQYF. The CDR3 DNA reads TGTGCCAGCAGTTACTCCAGCGGGAGGGGCACAGATACGCAGTATTTT.

The rearrangement links TRBV28 to TRBJ1-1; no firm D call. V was pared by 6 bases and J by 0 bases, with 5 bases between. Germline V gene lookup returns CDR1 MDHEN and CDR2 SYDVKM. This CDR3 spans 12 amino acids. DNA for the CDR3: TGTGCCAGCAGCCCGGTGAACACTGAAGCTTTCTTT. This gives the protein CASSPVNTEAFF.

The V and J genes are TRBV7-2 and TRBJ1-2; the D is unclear. Between the trimmed V and J ends, which lost 1 base and 4 bases, there was a span of 7 bases. Germline V lookup: CDR1 SGHTA, CDR2 FQGNSA. This CDR3 spans 13 amino acids. The CDR3 here is CASSLVAIYGYTF. In nucleotides, the CDR3 is TGTGCCAGCAGCTTAGTTGCGATCTATGGCTACACCTTC.

The chain combines TRBV10-3 with TRBJ2-1; 10 bases are a match to TRBD1. The CDR3 is made up of 15 amino acids. Germline assignment: CDR1 ENHRY and CDR2 SYGVKD. V lost 4 bases to trimming and J lost 7 bases; unmatched junction nucleotides: 7. CDR3 protein: CAISGGDRGWNEQFF. The CDR3 DNA follows: TGTGCCATCAGTGGGGGGGACAGGGGTTGGAATGAGCAGTTCTTC.